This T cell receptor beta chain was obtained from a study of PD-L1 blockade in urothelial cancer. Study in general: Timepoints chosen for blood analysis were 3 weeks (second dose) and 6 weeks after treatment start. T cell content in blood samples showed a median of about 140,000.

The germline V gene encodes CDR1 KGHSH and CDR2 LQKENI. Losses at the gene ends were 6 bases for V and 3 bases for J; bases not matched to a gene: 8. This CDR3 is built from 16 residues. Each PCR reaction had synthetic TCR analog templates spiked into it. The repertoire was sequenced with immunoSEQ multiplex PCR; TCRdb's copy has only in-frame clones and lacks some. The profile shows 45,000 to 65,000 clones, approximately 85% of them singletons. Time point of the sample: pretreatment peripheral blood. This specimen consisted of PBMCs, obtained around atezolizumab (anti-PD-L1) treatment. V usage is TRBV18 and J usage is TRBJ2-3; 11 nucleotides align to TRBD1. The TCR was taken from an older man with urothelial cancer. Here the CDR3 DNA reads TGTGCCAGCTCGGTCCGGACAGGGGGCGCGACAGATACGCAGTATTTT. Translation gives CASSVRTGGATDTQYF.